Below are 11 T cell receptor beta chains sequenced from a single sample in a study of immune evolution from preneoplasia to lung adenocarcinoma. Sequenced by immunoSEQ multiplex PCR; TCRdb stores in-frame clones only, minus some. The data contain 3,700 or so clones, 77% of them seen just once; the ten biggest clones take up almost 9.5%. Sequenced input: FFPE adjacent normal lung tissue. Receptor source: a person aged 60 to 80 with lung adenocarcinoma.

The CDR3 region has the DNA TGCAGTGGAGATACCGGGACAGACCAAGAGACCCAGTACTTC. Translation: CSGDTGTDQETQYF. The chain has TRBV29-1 and TRBJ2-5; 7 bases align to TRBD1. The CDR3 extends over 14 amino acids. CDR1 SQVTM and CDR2 ANQGSEA come from the germline V gene.

The chain links TRBV2 to TRBJ2-5, with 11 bases lining up with TRBD1. With 5 bases clipped from V and 5 bases from J, the junction kept 7 bases outside the gene matches. The CDR3 is 15 residues long. Per germline, CDR1 SNHLY and CDR2 FYNNEI. The chain's CDR3 is CASSPGQGDRETQYF. CDR3 DNA: TGTGCCAGCAGTCCGGGACAGGGGGATCGGGAGACCCAGTACTTC.

This rearrangement joins TRBV7-9 to TRBJ2-3, with 7 bases lining up with TRBD2. CDR3 length: 16 residues. Germline CDR1 is SEHNR and CDR2 is FQNEAQ (reference sequence). Trimming cost V 6 bases and J 3 bases; bases outside gene matches: 12. CDR3 nucleotide sequence: TGTGCCAGCAGTTCCTGGGGGGGGACGGGAACAGATACGCAGTATTTT. This codes for CASSSWGGTGTDTQYF. The full variable domain, in which reference TRBV7-9 and TRBJ2-3 provide the parts outside the CDR3, is DTGVSQNPRHKITKRGQNVTFRCDPISEHNRLYWYRQTLGQGPEFLTYFQNEAQLEKSRLLSDRFSAERPKGSFSTLEIQRTEQGDSAMYLCASSSWGGTGTDTQYFGPGTRLTVL.

This clone is deemed large. This rearrangement joins TRBV5-4 to TRBJ2-7; the match to TRBD2 covers 13 bases. This CDR3 contains 15 residues. The junction had 5 bases not matched to a gene; V was cut back by 4 bases and J by 4 bases. Germline CDR1 reads SGHNT; CDR2 reads YYREEE (reference sequence). In DNA form, the CDR3 reads TGTGCCAGCAGCGTCACTAGCGGGGGGGTTTACGAGCAGTACTTC. Translating gives CASSVTSGGVYEQYF. The full variable domain, in which reference TRBV5-4 and TRBJ2-7 provide the parts outside the CDR3, is ETGVTQSPTHLIKTRGQQVTLRCSSQSGHNTVSWYQQALGQGPQFIFQYYREEENGRGNFPPRFSGLQFPNYSSELNVNALELDDSALYLCASSVTSGGVYEQYFGPGTRLTVT.

V usage is TRBV9 and J usage is TRBJ1-2; tentative D call: TRBD1 (5 bases). V was trimmed by 0 bases and J by 2 bases, leaving 5 bases between them. Per germline, CDR1 SGDLS and CDR2 YYNGEE. The CDR3 contains 13 residues. As DNA, the CDR3 is TGTGCCAGCAGCGTAGAGGGGAACTATGGCTACACCTTC. Its translation: CASSVEGNYGYTF. Using reference TRBV9 and TRBJ1-2 for the parts outside the CDR3, the full variable domain is DSGVTQTPKHLITATGQRVTLRCSPRSGDLSVYWYQQSLDQGLQFLIQYYNGEERAKGNILERFSAQQFPDLHSELNLSSLELGDSALYFCASSVEGNYGYTFGSGTRLTVV.

V gene TRBV5-1 combines with J gene TRBJ2-7, with 8 bases aligning to TRBD1. The J segment lost 7 bases and the V segment lost 2 bases, leaving 5 bases of the junction unmatched. The CDR3 length is 13 residues. The germline gives CDR1 SGHRS, CDR2 YFSETQ. CDR3 coding DNA: TGCGCCAGCAGCTTCCAGGGGGCTCGGGAGCAGTACTTC. Amino acid sequence: CASSFQGAREQYF.

V and J are TRBV28 and TRBJ2-7, with D perhaps matching TRBD1 (6 bases). Germline assignment: CDR1 MDHEN and CDR2 SYDVKM. The CDR3 is 16 amino acids. V dropped 6 bases and J dropped 2 bases, with 20 bases sitting between them. Here the CDR3 DNA reads TGTGCCAGCAGCCCCCGGGCAGGGGTTCGTCCCTACGAGCAGTACTTC. Its translation is CASSPRAGVRPYEQYF.

CDR3: CAWSVRGGTGYTF. The CDR3, as DNA: TGTGCCTGGAGTGTACGTGGAGGGACCGGCTACACCTTC. The gene calls are TRBV30 and TRBJ1-2; D possibly corresponds to TRBD1 (5 bases). CDR1 is GTSNPN and CDR2 is SVGIG in the germline V gene (reference sequence). This CDR3 has 13 residues. Trimming stripped 0 bases from V and 8 bases from J, with 13 bases between.

This chain joins TRBV7-8 and TRBJ1-3, with D perhaps matching TRBD1 (6 bases). CDR3 length equals 14 residues. Germline V CDR1 and CDR2: SGHVS, FQNEAQ. The V gene lost 5 bases and the J gene lost 4 bases, with 12 bases spanning the gap. The DNA of the CDR3 is TGTGCCAGCAGCCGTGACAGGACAGGAAACACCATATATTTT. It codes for CASSRDRTGNTIYF.

This clone was detected only a few times. This chain uses TRBV7-2 with TRBJ1-1; possibly TRBD1 for D (6 bases). Deletions cut 4 bases from V and 9 bases from J, with 15 bases between. The CDR3 is 13 residues long. CDR1 is SGHTA and CDR2 is FQGNSA in the germline V gene. The CDR3 nucleotides read TGTGCCAGCAGCTCGGGGAGGGGGTATAAAGCTTTCTTT. Its translation: CASSSGRGYKAFF.

This clone ranks as large. V is TRBV11-3 and J is TRBJ2-2; 10 bases are a match to TRBD2. CDR3 length equals 15 residues. With 9 bases clipped from V and 0 bases from J, the junction kept 4 bases outside the gene matches. Looked up from germline, CDR1 is SGHNT and CDR2 is YENEEA. CDR3 sequence reads: CASGTSVANTGELFF. CDR3 in DNA: TGTGCCAGTGGGACTAGCGTAGCGAACACCGGGGAGCTGTTTTTT.